The source of this T cell receptor beta chain is a study of shared clonotypes between healthy human individuals. Germline V lookup: CDR1 MNHNS, CDR2 SASEGT. V gave up 3 bases and J gave up 2 bases; unmatched junction bases: 4. CDR3 length equals 16 residues. Sequencing used immunoSEQ multiplex PCR; TCRdb keeps in-frame clones, though not all of them. The data hold about 1 million clones, with about 75% observed a single time. The receptor's source is a man younger than 35 in good health. Sequencing input: memory CD4+ T cells sorted from blood. As for subset: CD45RA-negative fraction. The chain carries TRBV6-1 and TRBJ2-4, with TRBD1 matching 10 bases. CDR3 nucleotide sequence: TGTGCCAGCAGTGAGTGGACAGGGGGAACCAAAAACATTCAGTACTTC. It specifies CASSEWTGGTKNIQYF.